This T cell receptor (beta chain) was documented in a study of OX40 agonist ivuxolimab in advanced cancers. The V and J ends lost 0 bases and 6 bases, in that order; junction bases with no gene match: 7. Per the germline V gene, CDR1 is MGHRA and CDR2 is YSYEKL. The CDR3 totals 16 residues. Data came from immunoSEQ multiplex PCR; TCRdb stores just in-frame clones and leaves some out. The sample lists over 75,000 clones; around 94% were seen once. The sequence derives from an adult with an advanced solid tumor such as melanoma, head and neck, liver or kidney cancer. This specimen consisted of CD4+ or CD8+ T cells sorted from blood, obtained in a trial of the OX40 agonist ivuxolimab. This chain joins TRBV4-1 and TRBJ2-7; 11 bases map to TRBD2. CDR3 DNA sequence: TGCGCCAGCAGCCAAGATTTAGCGGGGGGGCAACTCGAGCAGTACTTC. It yields the protein CASSQDLAGGQLEQYF.